The entry below describes one TCR beta chain. Only in-frame clones appear in the TCRdb table, and some are missing; sequencing was by immunoSEQ multiplex PCR. The top ten clones hold roughly 0.69% of a sample with about 210,000 clones, around nine tenths of them seen once. The J segment lost 9 bases and the V segment lost 1 base, leaving 6 bases of the junction unmatched. The germline CDR1 and CDR2 sequences are MGHRA and YSYEKL. The CDR3 has 13 residues. These data come from a study of blood T cell repertoires in COVID-19. Study in general: Sites across the United States, Italy and Spain contributed samples from acute and convalescent COVID-19. PBMCs, B-cell-depleted T cells, or T cells were the source of the cDNA or gDNA that made up the material.

The TCR originated in a man aged 35 to 55 with acute or convalescent COVID-19. The chain combines TRBV4-1 with TRBJ2-7; 7 nucleotides align to TRBD2. The material sequenced was peripheral blood. The CDR3 DNA follows: TGCGCCAGCAGCCAAGGGGAGGGTAACTTGCAGTACTTC. This gives the protein CASSQGEGNLQYF.